The clone carrying this T cell receptor beta chain has only a few counts. Its antigen remains unidentified. This sample stems from a study of type 1 and type 2 diabetes patients. Across the study: T cells were magnetically sorted from PBMCs as CD4+ or CD8+ subsets.

CDR1 and CDR2 (germline): DFQATT, SNEGSKA (reference sequence). This CDR3 has 15 residues. The V gene end was trimmed by 1 base and the J gene end by 3 bases; junction bases not matched to a gene: 9. PCR was run on genomic DNA. The TCR beta CDR3 region was amplified using 30 forward and 13 reverse primers. TCRdb processed the multiplex PCR reads anew with MiXCR; each CDR3 protein has one entry. The sample includes approximately 260,000 distinct CDR3 sequences, around 47% of them seen just once. Diabetic patients met standard criteria for type 1 or type 2 diabetes. No donor had another autoimmune disease or recent infection within four weeks. Findings and caveats of the study: Type 2 diabetes patients had few highly-expanded CD4+ clones, median one.

The gene calls are TRBV20-1 and TRBJ2-7; 7 bases map to TRBD2. The specimen was peripheral blood mononuclear cells (PBMCs). This TCR was sampled from a man aged 18 to 29 with type 2 diabetes. CDR3 region: CSARGGGTVSYEQYF. The CDR3 DNA reads TGCAGTGCTAGAGGGGGGGGAACCGTTAGCTACGAGCAGTACTTC.